A single sample gave rise to the 6 T cell receptor beta chains below, sequenced in a study of cytomegalovirus exposure and HLA in healthy donors. Amplification used 60 Vbeta primers and 13 Jbeta primers. Using immunoSEQ multiplex PCR, the repertoire was profiled, and TCRdb retains in-frame clones only, with some absent. The sample lists roughly 100,000 clones, less than 85% occurring once. Material: PBMCs. These receptors were obtained from a man between 40 and 49 years old in good health and CMV-seropositive.

Worth noting for this clone: Different DNA sequences within this sample yield the same CDR3. CDR3 amino acids: CAWSVVGGRGGRRTPTDTQYF. The CDR3 region has the DNA TGTGCCTGGAGTGTAGTGGGCGGGCGGGGAGGCAGAAGAACCCCCACAGATACGCAGTATTTT. The V and J genes are TRBV30 and TRBJ2-3; a weak D match, TRBD2 (6 bases). Trimming took 0 bases from V and 2 from J, leaving 30 bases between them. CDR3 size: 21 residues. Germline V gene lookup returns CDR1 GTSNPN and CDR2 SVGIG (reference sequence).

This clone was counted once. This chain connects TRBV7-2 to TRBJ2-3; TRBD2 agrees at 8 bases. The CDR3 is 16 amino acids. V shed 4 bases and J 0 bases; nucleotides not matched to a gene: 6. Germline assignment: CDR1 SGHTA and CDR2 FQGNSA. CDR3 amino acids: CASSSGASGSTDTQYF. DNA for the CDR3: TGTGCCAGCAGCTCGGGGGCTAGCGGGAGCACAGATACGCAGTATTTT.

The chain employs TRBV5-5 and TRBJ2-7, with D unresolved. Trimming took off 3 bases at V and 6 bases at J, with 7 bases between the two ends. The CDR3 contains 11 residues. Germline V gene lookup returns CDR1 SGHKS and CDR2 YYEKEE (reference sequence). CDR3: CASSSSREQYF. The CDR3 nucleotides are TGTGCCAGCAGCTCCTCTCGCGAGCAGTACTTC.

The V gene is TRBV5-6, the J gene TRBJ2-3; perhaps TRBD2 as D (6 bases). The CDR3 totals 15 residues. Per germline, CDR1 SGHDT and CDR2 YYEEEE. The V end lost 4 bases, the J end lost 0 bases, and 12 bases lay between the germline ends. CDR3 protein: CASSRRLVSTDTQYF. In nucleotides, the CDR3 is TGTGCCAGCAGCCGTCGACTAGTGAGCACAGATACGCAGTATTTT.

The chain has TRBV5-4 and TRBJ1-6; weak D call: TRBD1 (6 bases). V gave up 3 bases and J gave up 10 bases, with 23 bases separating them. The germline CDR1 and CDR2 sequences are SGHNT and YYREEE (reference sequence). The CDR3 is 17 residues long. The CDR3 nucleotides are TGTGCCAGCAGCTCCAGCCCTGACAGGATCCCCAAATCACCCCTCCACTTT. Residues: CASSSSPDRIPKSPLHF.

The V and J genes are TRBV28 and TRBJ2-2; TRBD1 agrees at 7 bases. Germline CDR1 is MDHEN and CDR2 is SYDVKM. J lost 1 base, V lost 4 bases, and 3 bases had no gene match. This CDR3 is built from 15 residues. The CDR3 loop is CASSSTGRNTGELFF. The CDR3 region has the DNA TGTGCCAGCAGTTCGACAGGGAGGAACACCGGGGAGCTGTTTTTT.